The text below deals with one T cell receptor (beta chain). The antigen is not known. The entry originates in a study of shared clonotypes between healthy human individuals. Whole-study results and caveats: Some naive CD4 clonotypes, about 5.5%, turned up in common across several donors.

Trimming stripped 0 bases from V and 7 bases from J, with 10 bases between. Germline CDR1 reads SEHNR; CDR2 reads FQNEAQ (reference sequence). The CDR3 is 14 residues long. TCRdb's table, derived via immunoSEQ multiplex PCR, lists solely in-frame clones and lacks some. The data contain about 680,000 clones, 55% to 75% of them singletons. The chain joins TRBV7-9 to TRBJ2-1, with D possibly matching TRBD1 (6 bases). The sample consisted of memory CD4+ T cells sorted from blood. Sample subset: CD45RA-negative fraction. This sequence was found in a woman in her 30s in good health. CDR3 region: CASSLAGAWNEQFF. The DNA of the CDR3 is TGTGCCAGCAGCTTAGCGGGGGCATGGAATGAGCAGTTCTTC.